This T cell receptor (beta chain) is drawn from a study of blood T cell repertoires in COVID-19 (TCRdb year 2020). Turning to the overall study: Samples from collaborators originated in the United States, Italy and Spain and spanned both the acute and convalescent phases of COVID-19. Sample metadata almost always included a de-identified subject ID, COVID-19 status, age in years and sex. The material from the prospective study consisted of cDNA or gDNA derived from T cells, B-cell-depleted T cells, or PBMCs. Deeply sampled blood TCRbeta repertoires from subjects exposed to, actively infected with, or recovered from COVID-19 were included in the dataset. The samples were drawn from two sources: the first 160 participants of the ongoing ImmuneRACE study, and 1,254 subjects contributed by 6 global collaborators. A freely available public database, intended as a resource for researchers studying the immune response to SARS-CoV-2, is where the repertoires were released. Where available, HLA class I and class II types were taken from metadata supplied by the sample provider and were not determined by assay-based typing. What the authors observed across the whole study: How much clinical and demographic metadata was included differed by source and by participant, and the metadata was provided uncurated.

TCRbeta CDR3 regions were amplified from genomic DNA using the immunoSEQ Assay, a bias-controlled multiplex PCR. The paper's processing steps were these. The number of nucleated cells in each sample was estimated by amplification of reference gene primers within the assay. To quantify the absolute abundance of each unique TCRbeta CDR3 rearrangement, sequence reads were collapsed and filtered. For each sample, productive Simpson clonality was calculated as the square root of Simpson's diversity index across productive rearrangements. In TCRdb, the immuneACCESS table is reduced to in-frame sequences with V and J assigned. These tables do not hold every clone; where another copy was compared, an unresolved V gene accounts for under half, and the others remain unexplained. V and J calls plus clone size are reproduced from that table; the DNA served to infer D and trimming. The sample yields fewer than 250,000 clones; 83% were counted once. The ten biggest clones cover approximately 5% of the sample.

In the prospective study, participants were roughly 18 to 100 years old, resided in 25 or so geographic areas of the United States, and were enrolled through a virtual design. In the prospective study, cohorts were assigned on the basis of participant-reported clinical history obtained from a screening survey and a study questionnaire. A participant counted as exposed if, within 2 weeks of entering the study, that participant had been in contact with someone who had a PCR-confirmed or clinician-diagnosed COVID-19 case. In the prospective study, whole blood, serum and a nasopharyngeal or oropharyngeal swab were collected from each participant by mobile phlebotomists. Additional blood draws and questionnaires over a 2-month period could optionally be provided by prospective study participants. Before DNA extraction, blood samples from the prospective study were shipped at room temperature or frozen.

About this clone itself: The specificity of this receptor is unknown. Base quality data are lacking; no much larger clone is found one base away.

Trimming removed 5 bases from V and 7 bases from J; the gene matches leave 15 bases unexplained. Sequences MNHEY (CDR1) and SVGEGT (CDR2) are obtained from the germline V gene. The CDR3 goes from the cysteine to the phenylalanine over 18 residues. The only DNA kept is the CDR3, 54 bases in frame from the first base. The chain is assembled from TRBV6-2 or TRBV6-3 and TRBJ1-6; the central 9 bases match TRBD1. Sequencing used PBMCs or T cells enriched from blood (not recorded which). The TCR comes from a woman in her 50s who had been exposed to COVID-19. The CDR3 loop reads CASSQDRGNHLFNSPLHF. The sequenced DNA: TGTGCCAGCAGTCAGGACAGGGGCAACCACCTCTTCAATTCACCCCTCCACTTT.